Below, 16 T cell receptor beta chains from the same sample are listed, as sequenced in a study of blood T cell repertoires in COVID-19 (TCRdb year 2020). The library was made by the immunoSEQ multiplex PCR assay. In its TCRdb copy, this immuneACCESS table keeps in-frame sequences only and misses some clones. Where compared with another copy, unresolved V genes explain less than half of these, and the others have no known cause. Present in this sample are some 200,000 clones, 86% of which were seen just once. Over 3% of the sample is in the top ten clones. Sequenced: PBMCs or T cells enriched from blood (not recorded which). These TCRs come from a woman aged 40 to 55 with acute COVID-19.

As concerns this clone: The sample has other DNA sequences that encode this CDR3 too. The J gene is TRBJ1-1, the V gene TRBV6-5, with D uncertain. With 3 bases removed from V and 0 bases from J, the gap between germline ends came to 5 bases. The germline V gene has CDR1 MNHEY and CDR2 SVGAGI. The CDR3 is 13 amino acids. CDR3 nucleotides: TGTGCCAGCAGTTATCAAATGAACACTGAAGCTTTCTTT. Translated, it gives CASSYQMNTEAFF.

The V call is TRBV7-9, the J call TRBJ1-1, with TRBD1 as a possible D gene (5 bases). CDR1 and CDR2 from the germline V gene are SEHNR and FQNEAQ (reference sequence). The CDR3 totals 15 residues. V dropped 0 bases and J dropped 2 bases, with 10 bases sitting between them. The CDR3 coding sequence is TGTGCCAGCAGCTTAGCCACAGGCCTTAACACTGAAGCTTTCTTT. This gives the protein CASSLATGLNTEAFF.

The V gene is TRBV18, the J gene TRBJ1-6; TRBD1 aligns across 8 bases. The CDR3 covers 13 residues. Germline CDR1 KGHSH, CDR2 LQKENI. The J segment lost 17 bases and the V segment lost 3 bases, leaving 9 bases of the junction unmatched. The CDR3 reads CASSPGPGQEVHF. The CDR3 DNA is TGTGCCAGCTCACCGGGTCCGGGACAGGAAGTCCACTTT.

The rearrangement uses TRBV2 and TRBJ1-1, with D tentatively TRBD1 (5 bases). The V end was cut by 5 bases, the J end by 7 bases, with 11 bases between. The CDR3 runs to 12 residues. Germline V gene lookup returns CDR1 SNHLY and CDR2 FYNNEI. The DNA of the CDR3 is TGTGCCAGCAGTCAGGTGACAGTTGAAGCTTTCTTT. Protein product: CASSQVTVEAFF. The full variable domain, its missing parts supplied by reference TRBV2 and TRBJ1-1, is EPEVTQTPSHQVTQMGQEVILRCVPISNHLYFYWYRQILGQKVEFLVSFYNNEISEKSEIFDDQFSVERPDGSNFTLKIRSTKLEDSAMYFCASSQVTVEAFFGQGTRLTVV.

The chain has TRBV3-1 (or the pseudogene TRBV3-2) and TRBJ2-3; 8 bases agree with TRBD1. The CDR3 has 16 amino acids. V lost 4 bases, J lost 2 bases, and 8 bases stayed unmatched. Germline loops: CDR1 LGHDT, CDR2 YNNKEL (reference sequence). The chain's CDR3 is CASSLRDRLYTDTQYF. The CDR3, as DNA: TGTGCCAGCAGCCTCCGGGACAGGCTCTACACAGATACGCAGTATTTT.

The sample holds one count of this clone. The rearrangement uses TRBV30 and TRBJ1-4; D not certain. Trimming stripped 1 base from V and 6 bases from J, with 6 bases between. Germline V CDR1 and CDR2: GTSNPN, SVGIG (reference sequence). The CDR3 spans 12 residues. The CDR3 spells CAWSGGDEKLFF. The CDR3 bases are TGTGCCTGGAGTGGAGGAGATGAAAAACTGTTTTTT.

The V and J genes are TRBV5-1 and TRBJ1-5; D is perhaps TRBD1 (6 bases). Germline V CDR1 and CDR2: SGHRS, YFSETQ. V shed 0 bases and J shed 1 base, with 8 bases lying between them. The CDR3 runs 15 residues. CDR3 residues: CASSLGTASNQPQHF. The CDR3 nucleotides read TGCGCCAGCAGCTTGGGGACAGCAAGCAATCAGCCCCAGCATTTT.

The rearrangement joins TRBV5-6 to TRBJ1-2; unclear D gene. CDR1 SGHDT and CDR2 YYEEEE come from the germline V gene. CDR3 length equals 14 residues. V lost 2 bases and J lost 4, with 12 bases in between. The CDR3 bases are TGTGCCAGCAGCTTTCCAGGCCAAATCTATGGCTACACCTTC. It encodes CASSFPGQIYGYTF.

A single count supports this clone. This chain connects TRBV25-1 to TRBJ1-4, with 8 bases aligning to TRBD1. The CDR3 runs 15 residues. The junction had 13 bases not matched to a gene; V was cut back by 6 bases and J by 10 bases. From germline, CDR1 is MGHDK and CDR2 SYGVNS. CDR3 protein: CASSSGGEGLGKLFF. The DNA of the CDR3 is TGTGCCAGCAGCTCAGGGGGCGAGGGCCTCGGAAAACTGTTTTTT.

This clone was counted once. The chain combines TRBV6-5 with TRBJ2-7; D gene unclear. This CDR3 is built from 14 residues. Germline V gene data show CDR1 as MNHEY and CDR2 as SVGAGI. Deletions cut 6 bases from V and 3 bases from J, with 15 bases between. CDR3 residues: CASSLHSEYYEQYF. CDR3 coding DNA: TGTGCCAGCAGCCTCCACTCCGAATACTACGAGCAGTACTTC.

This clone came up once. The V and J genes are TRBV5-6 and TRBJ1-5, with a tentative D call TRBD1 (5 bases). Germline assignment: CDR1 SGHDT and CDR2 YYEEEE. The CDR3 is 13 amino acids. With 5 bases removed from V and 4 bases from J, the gap between germline ends came to 10 bases. CDR3 sequence: CASSRQGNQPQHF. The CDR3, as DNA: TGTGCCAGCAGTCGGCAGGGAAATCAGCCCCAGCATTTT.

The chain combines TRBV25-1 with TRBJ1-2; no firm D call. Germline lookup yields CDR1 MGHDK and CDR2 SYGVNS. CDR3 size: 14 residues. Trimming took 8 bases from V and 8 from J, leaving 21 bases between them. In nucleotides, the CDR3 is TGTGCCAGCCGTAGAACCGGGTCCACGGGGGGCTACACCTTC. Encoded protein: CASRRTGSTGGYTF.

This clone was counted a few times. V usage is TRBV4-1 and J usage is TRBJ1-5, with no clear D. The germline V gene has CDR1 MGHRA and CDR2 YSYEKL. V lost 0 bases, J lost 4 bases, and 16 bases lay in between. This CDR3 is built from 17 residues. The CDR3 spells CASSQDYGGVNNQPQHF. In DNA form, the CDR3 reads TGCGCCAGCAGCCAAGATTATGGCGGAGTTAATAATCAGCCCCAGCATTTT.

This chain connects TRBV7-9 to TRBJ1-2; weak D call: TRBD1 (6 bases). Trimming left V 1 base short and J 7 bases short, with 22 bases between. Per germline, CDR1 SEHNR and CDR2 FQNEAQ (reference sequence). This CDR3 has 17 residues. The CDR3 reads CASSLGGQTFYRGGYTF. CDR3 nucleotides: TGTGCCAGCAGCTTAGGAGGACAGACATTTTATAGGGGTGGCTACACCTTC.

This chain uses TRBV18 with TRBJ1-6, with TRBD1 matching over 8 bases. V gave up 3 bases and J gave up 10 bases; unmatched junction bases: 14. There are 17 residues in the CDR3. Germline V CDR1 and CDR2: KGHSH, LQKENI. CDR3 coding DNA: TGTGCCAGCTCACCGCGGCAGGGGGCTGGGGAAAACTCACCCCTCCACTTT. It yields the protein CASSPRQGAGENSPLHF.

The rearrangement uses TRBV12-3 or TRBV12-4 and TRBJ1-1, with D maybe TRBD1 (5 bases). CDR3 length equals 13 residues. V was trimmed by 6 bases and J by 1 base, leaving 9 bases between them. The CDR3 sequence: CASSRTGNTEAFF. The CDR3, as DNA: TGTGCCAGCAGCCGCACAGGGAACACTGAAGCTTTCTTT.